The sequence of this T cell receptor beta chain was determined in a study of blood T cell repertoires in COVID-19. In Cohort 3, a recovered donor had either two negative PCRs, clearance, or symptom resolution. Germline V gene data show CDR1 as SGHTS and CDR2 as YDEGEE. J gave up 6 bases and V 1 base, and 3 bases lay outside the gene matches. The CDR3 loop spans 15 amino acids. Clones were sequenced by immunoSEQ multiplex PCR, and TCRdb holds only the in-frame ones, with some missing. The sample consists of fewer than 400,000 clones, roughly 86% of them appearing once. The V gene is TRBV5-8, the J gene TRBJ2-3; 12 bases line up with TRBD2. Material: PBMCs or T cells enriched from blood (not recorded which). The clonotype comes from a woman aged 25 to 39 who had recovered from COVID-19. CDR3 sequence: CASSLTSGRWDTQYF. As DNA, the CDR3 is TGTGCCAGCAGCTTGACTAGCGGGAGGTGGGATACGCAGTATTTT. The full variable domain, with the rest looked up from reference TRBV5-8 and TRBJ2-3, is EAGVTQSPTHLIKTRGQQATLRCSPISGHTSVYWYQQALGLGLQFLLWYDEGEERNRGNFPPRFSGRQFPNYSSELNVNALELEDSALYLCASSLTSGRWDTQYFGPGTRLTVL.